Listed here is a single TCR beta chain. The sample belongs to a study of control samples from healthy donors and cancer patients. This table comes from immunoSEQ multiplex PCR, and its TCRdb copy is limited to in-frame clones, with some not included. Of about 110,000 clones in the sample, 83% were seen once. V gave up 5 bases and J gave up 4 bases; unmatched junction bases: 7. The CDR3 is made up of 15 amino acids. Germline V gene lookup returns CDR1 SGHTA and CDR2 FQGNSA. Sequenced input: blood. This chain links TRBV7-2 with TRBJ1-2; TRBD1 matches at 10 bases. The source is a woman aged 45-65 years in good health. The CDR3 reads CASSASGTGAYGYTF. In DNA, the CDR3 is TGTGCCAGCAGCGCGTCCGGGACAGGGGCCTATGGCTACACCTTC.